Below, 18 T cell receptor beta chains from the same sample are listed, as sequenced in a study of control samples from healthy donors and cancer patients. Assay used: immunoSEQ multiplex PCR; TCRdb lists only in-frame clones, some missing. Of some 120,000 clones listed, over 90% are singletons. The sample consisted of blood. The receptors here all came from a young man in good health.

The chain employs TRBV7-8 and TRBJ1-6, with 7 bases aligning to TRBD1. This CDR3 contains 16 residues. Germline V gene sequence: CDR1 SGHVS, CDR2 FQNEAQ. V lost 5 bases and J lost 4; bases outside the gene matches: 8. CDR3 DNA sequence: TGTGCCAGCAGCCCCGAGCCGACAGGGTATAATTCACCCCTCCACTTT. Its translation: CASSPEPTGYNSPLHF.

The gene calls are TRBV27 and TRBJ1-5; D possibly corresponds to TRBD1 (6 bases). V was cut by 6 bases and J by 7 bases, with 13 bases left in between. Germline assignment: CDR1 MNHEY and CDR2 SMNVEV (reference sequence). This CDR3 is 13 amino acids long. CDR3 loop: CASSWGHQQPQHF. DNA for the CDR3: TGTGCCAGCAGCTGGGGACATCAGCAGCCCCAGCATTTT.

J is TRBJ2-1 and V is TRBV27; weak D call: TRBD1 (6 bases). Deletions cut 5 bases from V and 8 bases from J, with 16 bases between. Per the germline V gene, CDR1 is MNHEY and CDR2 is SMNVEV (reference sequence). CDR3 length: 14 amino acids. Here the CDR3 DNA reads TGTGCCAGCAGTGTGGTCCAGGGGTTCCATGAGCAGTTCTTC. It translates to CASSVVQGFHEQFF.

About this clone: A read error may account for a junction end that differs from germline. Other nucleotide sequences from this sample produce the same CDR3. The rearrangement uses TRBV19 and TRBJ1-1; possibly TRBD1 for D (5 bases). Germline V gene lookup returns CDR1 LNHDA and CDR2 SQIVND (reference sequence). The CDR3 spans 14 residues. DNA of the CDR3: TGTGCCAGTAGTATAGGGGGCGGGAACACTGAGGCTTTCTTT. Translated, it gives CASSIGGGNTEAFF.

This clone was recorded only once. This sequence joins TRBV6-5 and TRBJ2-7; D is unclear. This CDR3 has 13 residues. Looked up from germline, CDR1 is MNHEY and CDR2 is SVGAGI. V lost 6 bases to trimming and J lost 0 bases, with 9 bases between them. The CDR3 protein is CASRATSSYEQYV. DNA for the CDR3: TGTGCCAGCAGGGCAACGAGCTCCTACGAGCAGTACGTC.

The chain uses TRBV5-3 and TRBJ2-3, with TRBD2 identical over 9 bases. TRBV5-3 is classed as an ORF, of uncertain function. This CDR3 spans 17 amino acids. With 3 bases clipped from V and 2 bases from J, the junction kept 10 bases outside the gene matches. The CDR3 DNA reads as TGTGCCAGAAGCTGGGGGGGACTAGCCTACCCCACAGATACGCAGTATTTT. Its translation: CARSWGGLAYPTDTQYF.

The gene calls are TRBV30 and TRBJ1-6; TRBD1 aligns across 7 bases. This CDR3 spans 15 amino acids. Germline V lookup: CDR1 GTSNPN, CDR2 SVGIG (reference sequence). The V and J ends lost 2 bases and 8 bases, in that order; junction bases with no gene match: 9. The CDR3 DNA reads TGTGCCTGGAGTTTATCACAGGGGCGGGATTCACCCCTCCACTTT. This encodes CAWSLSQGRDSPLHF.

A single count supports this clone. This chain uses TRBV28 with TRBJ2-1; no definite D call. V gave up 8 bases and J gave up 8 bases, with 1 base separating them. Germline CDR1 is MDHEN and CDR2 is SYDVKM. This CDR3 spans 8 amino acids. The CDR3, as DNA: TGTGCCAGCGATGAGCAGTTCTTC. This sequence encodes CASDEQFF.

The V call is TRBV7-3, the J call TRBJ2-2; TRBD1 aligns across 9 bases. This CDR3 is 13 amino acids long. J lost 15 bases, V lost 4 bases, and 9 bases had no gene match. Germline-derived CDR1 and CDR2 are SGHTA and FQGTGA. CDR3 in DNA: TGTGCCAGCAGCTCCAAGGGCGGACAGGGGATGTTTTTT. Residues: CASSSKGGQGMFF. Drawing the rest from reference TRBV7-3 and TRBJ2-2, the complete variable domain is GAGVSQTPSNKVTEKGKYVELRCDPISGHTALYWYRQSLGQGPEFLIYFQGTGAADDSGLPNDRFFAVRPEGSVSTLKIQRTERGDSAVYLCASSSKGGQGMFFGEGSRLTVL.

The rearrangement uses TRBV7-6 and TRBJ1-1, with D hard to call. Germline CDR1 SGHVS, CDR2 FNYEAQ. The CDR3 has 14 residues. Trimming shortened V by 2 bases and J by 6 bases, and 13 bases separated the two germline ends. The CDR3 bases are TGTGCCAGCAGCTTACGGATTGGGGAATCTGAAGCTTTCTTT. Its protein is CASSLRIGESEAFF.

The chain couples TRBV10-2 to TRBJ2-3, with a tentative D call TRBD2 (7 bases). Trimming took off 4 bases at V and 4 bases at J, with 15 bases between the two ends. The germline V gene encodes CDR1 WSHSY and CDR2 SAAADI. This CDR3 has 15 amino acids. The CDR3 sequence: CASSVGARGPDTQYF. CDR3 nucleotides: TGCGCCAGCAGTGTGGGCGCGCGGGGGCCAGATACGCAGTATTTT.

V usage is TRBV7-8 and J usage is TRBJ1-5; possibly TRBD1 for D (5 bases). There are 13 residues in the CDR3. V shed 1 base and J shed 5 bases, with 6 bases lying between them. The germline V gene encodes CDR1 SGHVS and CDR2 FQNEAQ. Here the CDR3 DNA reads TGTGCCAGCAGCTTAGTCAGGGATCAGCCCCAGCATTTT. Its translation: CASSLVRDQPQHF. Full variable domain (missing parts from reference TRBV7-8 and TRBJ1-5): GAGVSQSPRYKVAKRGQDVALRCDPISGHVSLFWYQQALGQGPEFLTYFQNEAQLDKSGLPSDRFFAERPEGSVSTLKIQRTQQEDSAVYLCASSLVRDQPQHFGDGTRLSIL.

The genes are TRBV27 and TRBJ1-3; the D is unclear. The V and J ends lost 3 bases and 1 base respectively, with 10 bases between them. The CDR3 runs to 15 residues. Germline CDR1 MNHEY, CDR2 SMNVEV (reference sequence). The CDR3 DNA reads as TGTGCCAGCAGTTTTGACGCCGGTTCTGGAAACACCATATATTTT. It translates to CASSFDAGSGNTIYF.

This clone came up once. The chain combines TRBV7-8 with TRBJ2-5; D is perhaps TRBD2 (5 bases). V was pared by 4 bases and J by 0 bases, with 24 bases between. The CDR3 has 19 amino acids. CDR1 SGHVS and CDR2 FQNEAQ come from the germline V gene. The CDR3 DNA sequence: TGTGCCAGCAGCTCTCGGACTCAGAGTGAAACCCTAAACCAAGAGACCCAGTACTTC. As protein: CASSSRTQSETLNQETQYF.

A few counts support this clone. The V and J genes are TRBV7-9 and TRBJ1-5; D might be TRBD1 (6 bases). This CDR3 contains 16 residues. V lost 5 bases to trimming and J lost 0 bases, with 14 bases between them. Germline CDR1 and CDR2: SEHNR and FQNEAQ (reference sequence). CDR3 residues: CASSAYTGISNQPQHF. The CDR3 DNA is TGTGCCAGCAGCGCATACACAGGGATTAGCAATCAGCCCCAGCATTTT.

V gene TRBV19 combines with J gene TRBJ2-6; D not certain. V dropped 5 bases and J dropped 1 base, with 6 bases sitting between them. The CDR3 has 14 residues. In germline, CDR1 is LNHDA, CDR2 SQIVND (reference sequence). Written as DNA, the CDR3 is TGTGCCAGTAGTGGGGTATCTGGGGCCAACGTCCTGACTTTC. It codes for CASSGVSGANVLTF. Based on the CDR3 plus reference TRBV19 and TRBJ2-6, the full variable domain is DGGITQSPKYLFRKEGQNVTLSCEQNLNHDAMYWYRQDPGQGLRLIYYSQIVNDFQKGDIAEGYSVSREKKESFPLTVTSAQKNPTAFYLCASSGVSGANVLTFGAGSRLTVL.

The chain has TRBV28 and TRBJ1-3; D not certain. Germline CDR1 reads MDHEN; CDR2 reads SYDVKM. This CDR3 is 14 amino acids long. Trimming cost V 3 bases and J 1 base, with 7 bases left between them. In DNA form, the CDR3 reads TGTGCCAGCAGTTTTGAGGGATCTGGAAACACCATATATTTT. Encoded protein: CASSFEGSGNTIYF.

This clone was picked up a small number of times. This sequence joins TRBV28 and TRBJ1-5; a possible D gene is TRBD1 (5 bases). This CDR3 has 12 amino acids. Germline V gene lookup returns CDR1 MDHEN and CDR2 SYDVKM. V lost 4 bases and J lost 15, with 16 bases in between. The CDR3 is CASSSNRDRAHF. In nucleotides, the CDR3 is TGTGCCAGCAGTTCTAACCGGGACCGTGCGCATTTT.